The rows below give T cell receptor beta chains drawn from one sample of a study of blood T cell repertoires in COVID-19. Clones were sequenced by immunoSEQ multiplex PCR, and TCRdb holds only the in-frame ones, with some missing. The sample lists some 290,000 clones, roughly 90% occurring once. Material for sequencing was peripheral blood. The receptors were gathered from a woman between 25 and 40 years old with COVID-19, enrolled during active disease. Both conserved end residues are part of each CDR3. A D gene is named only where the DNA matches it firmly. Not every row has a clone size; where given, it reads once, few, many or a size class.

J gene: TRBJ1-1
clone size: NA
D gene: TRBD1
V gene: TRBV18
CDR3 DNA: TGTGCCAGCTCACCAACAGGGGTGCAGGGGAACACTGAAGCTTTCTTT
CDR3 protein: CASSPTGVQGNTEAFF

J gene: TRBJ1-2
clone size: NA
D gene: NA
V gene: TRBV2
CDR3 DNA: TGTGCCAGCAGTGTCCGGTACCTCTCCGGGGATGGCTACACCTTC
CDR3 protein: CASSVRYLSGDGYTF

J gene: TRBJ2-3
clone size: NA
D gene: TRBD2
V gene: TRBV19
CDR3 DNA: TGTGCCAGTCACTCGGGGGGTTCAGATACGCAGTATTTT
CDR3 protein: CASHSGGSDTQYF

J gene: TRBJ1-3
clone size: once
D gene: NA
V gene: TRBV10-3
CDR3 DNA: TGTGCCATCAGTGAGTCGTCAGTGACTGGAAACACCATATATTTT
CDR3 protein: CAISESSVTGNTIYF

J gene: TRBJ2-5
clone size: NA
D gene: NA
V gene: TRBV27
CDR3 DNA: TGTGCCAGCAGTCTTGGGGGCCCATCGGAGACCCAGTACTTC
CDR3 protein: CASSLGGPSETQYF

J gene: TRBJ1-1
clone size: NA
D gene: TRBD1
V gene: TRBV5-5
CDR3 DNA: TGTGCCAGCAGCATGACAGGGGGCTCTGAAGCTTTCTTT
CDR3 protein: CASSMTGGSEAFF

J gene: TRBJ1-2
clone size: NA
D gene: NA
V gene: TRBV4-1
CDR3 DNA: TGCGCCAGCAGCCCCCCGTTGGGCTTTGACGGCTACACCTTC
CDR3 protein: CASSPPLGFDGYTF

J gene: TRBJ1-1
clone size: NA
D gene: NA
V gene: TRBV18
CDR3 DNA: TGTGCCAGCTCACCAGGACCGGACTTTGAAGCTTTCTTT
CDR3 protein: CASSPGPDFEAFF

J gene: TRBJ2-5
clone size: once
D gene: NA
V gene: TRBV28
CDR3 DNA: TGTGCCAGCAGTCTCCTCCGGGAAGGGAAAAGGAAGACCCAGTACTTC
CDR3 protein: CASSLLREGKRKTQYF

J gene: TRBJ2-7
clone size: NA
D gene: TRBD2
V gene: TRBV6-5
CDR3 DNA: TGTGCCAGCAGTAACCGGGACTACCCCTTCTACGAGCAGTACTTC
CDR3 protein: CASSNRDYPFYEQYF

J gene: TRBJ2-5
clone size: NA
D gene: TRBD2
V gene: TRBV4-2
CDR3 DNA: TGTGCCAGCAGCCAAAGACTAGCGGGGGAAAAAGAGACCCAGTACTTC
CDR3 protein: CASSQRLAGEKETQYF

J gene: TRBJ2-3
clone size: NA
D gene: NA
V gene: TRBV19
CDR3 DNA: TGTGCCAGTAACAGGGGAGGAATGGATACGCAGTATTTT
CDR3 protein: CASNRGGMDTQYF

J gene: TRBJ2-1
clone size: NA
D gene: NA
V gene: TRBV7-2
CDR3 DNA: TGTGCCAGCAGCTCGCCGACACTAGCTTTAGTCGACAATGAGCAGTTCTTC
CDR3 protein: CASSSPTLALVDNEQFF

J gene: TRBJ1-4
clone size: NA
D gene: NA
V gene: TRBV29-1
CDR3 DNA: TGCAGCGCCTGGGACTCCCATGAAAAACTGTTTTTT
CDR3 protein: CSAWDSHEKLFF

J gene: TRBJ1-6
clone size: NA
D gene: TRBD1
V gene: TRBV2
CDR3 DNA: TGTGCCAGCAGTCTAGGGACAGGGGTGGGTTCACCCCTCCACTTT
CDR3 protein: CASSLGTGVGSPLHF

J gene: TRBJ1-2
clone size: NA
D gene: TRBD1
V gene: TRBV19
CDR3 DNA: TGTGCCAGTAGAGAGACAGGGAAGGGCGAAATCTATGGCTACACCTTC
CDR3 protein: CASRETGKGEIYGYTF

J gene: TRBJ2-7
clone size: NA
D gene: NA
V gene: TRBV6-2/TRBV6-3
CDR3 DNA: TGTGCCAGCAGTTCGGGACTGACCTACGAGCAGTACTTC
CDR3 protein: CASSSGLTYEQYF

J gene: TRBJ2-4
clone size: NA
D gene: TRBD1
V gene: TRBV30
CDR3 DNA: TGTGCCTGGAGCTCACAGGGGAAAGCCAAAAACATTCAGTACTTC
CDR3 protein: CAWSSQGKAKNIQYF

J gene: TRBJ2-1
clone size: NA
D gene: NA
V gene: TRBV4-2
CDR3 DNA: TGTGCCAGCAGCCAAGATCCTAGGAGGCTCGGCAATGAGCAGTTCTTC
CDR3 protein: CASSQDPRRLGNEQFF

J gene: TRBJ1-3
clone size: NA
D gene: TRBD1
V gene: TRBV7-8
CDR3 DNA: TGTGCCAGCAGCTTAGTTCCGACAGGGGGCTTAGGGAACACCATATATTTT
CDR3 protein: CASSLVPTGGLGNTIYF

J gene: TRBJ2-2
clone size: NA
D gene: TRBD2
V gene: TRBV27
CDR3 DNA: TGTGCCAGCAGGGTGGGACTAGCGGGGGGGATGGACACCGGGGAGCTGTTTTTT
CDR3 protein: CASRVGLAGGMDTGELFF

J gene: TRBJ2-7
clone size: NA
D gene: NA
V gene: TRBV25-1
CDR3 DNA: TGTGCCAGCAGTGACCCCGGGGCAGGGGAGTACTTC
CDR3 protein: CASSDPGAGEYF

J gene: TRBJ2-6
clone size: NA
D gene: TRBD2
V gene: TRBV5-1
CDR3 DNA: TGCGCCAGCAGCTCGACAACACGGGGGGTAGTCTCTGGGGCCAACGTCCTGACTTTC
CDR3 protein: CASSSTTRGVVSGANVLTF

J gene: TRBJ1-2
clone size: NA
D gene: NA
V gene: TRBV3-1/TRBV3-2
CDR3 DNA: TGTGCCAGCAGCGACAGGCACGGTTTTTACTATGGCTACACCTTC
CDR3 protein: CASSDRHGFYYGYTF

J gene: TRBJ1-3
clone size: NA
D gene: NA
V gene: TRBV7-9
CDR3 DNA: TGTGCCAGCAGCCCCACCGGGTCTGGAAACACCATATATTTT
CDR3 protein: CASSPTGSGNTIYF

J gene: TRBJ1-2
clone size: NA
D gene: TRBD1
V gene: TRBV19
CDR3 DNA: TGTGCCAGTAGTATAGTGGACAGGGCCTATGGCTACACCTTC
CDR3 protein: CASSIVDRAYGYTF

J gene: TRBJ2-5
clone size: NA
D gene: NA
V gene: TRBV11-2
CDR3 DNA: TGTGCCAGCAGCCCCGAATTGGAGGAGACCCAGTACTTC
CDR3 protein: CASSPELEETQYF

J gene: TRBJ1-3
clone size: NA
D gene: TRBD1
V gene: TRBV6-1
CDR3 DNA: TGTGCCAGCAGTGAAGCTGGGACAGACGGAAACACCATATATTTT
CDR3 protein: CASSEAGTDGNTIYF

J gene: TRBJ1-1
clone size: NA
D gene: TRBD1
V gene: TRBV7-9
CDR3 DNA: TGTGCCAGCAGCTTTATTGGCAGGGGGCCTGGGGGCACTGAAGCTTTCTTT
CDR3 protein: CASSFIGRGPGGTEAFF

J gene: TRBJ1-1
clone size: NA
D gene: NA
V gene: TRBV27
CDR3 DNA: TGTGCCAGCAGTCTGTTCCGGGGGAACACTGAAGCTTTCTTT
CDR3 protein: CASSLFRGNTEAFF

J gene: TRBJ1-5
clone size: few
D gene: TRBD1
V gene: TRBV7-8
CDR3 DNA: TGTGCCAGCAGCTTTCGACAGGGTAATCAGCCCCAGCATTTT
CDR3 protein: CASSFRQGNQPQHF

J gene: TRBJ1-1
clone size: few
D gene: NA
V gene: TRBV19
CDR3 DNA: TGTGCCAGTAGTATTCGAGACAGTCGAGCCAAAGCTTTCTTT
CDR3 protein: CASSIRDSRAKAFF

J gene: TRBJ1-5
clone size: NA
D gene: NA
V gene: TRBV10-3
CDR3 DNA: TGTGCCATCAGTCCGGACAGAGATCAGCCCCAGCATTTT
CDR3 protein: CAISPDRDQPQHF

J gene: TRBJ2-1
clone size: NA
D gene: NA
V gene: TRBV6-1
CDR3 DNA: TGTGCCAGCAGTGACGGGGGGCGTCAGTACAATGAGCAGTTCTTC
CDR3 protein: CASSDGGRQYNEQFF

J gene: TRBJ1-1
clone size: once
D gene: TRBD1
V gene: TRBV18
CDR3 DNA: TGTGCCAGCTCGCCCCCAGGGGGAGACTTCATGAACACTGAAGCTTTCTTT
CDR3 protein: CASSPPGGDFMNTEAFF

J gene: TRBJ1-5
clone size: NA
D gene: NA
V gene: TRBV7-2
CDR3 DNA: TGTGCCAGCAGCTTGGTTCAGGGTTTCGCTGTAGTGCCCCAGCATTTT
CDR3 protein: CASSLVQGFAVVPQHF

J gene: TRBJ2-7
clone size: NA
D gene: NA
V gene: TRBV6-5
CDR3 DNA: TGTGCCAGCAGTTACGGGCATGTGAGCTACGAGCAGTACTTC
CDR3 protein: CASSYGHVSYEQYF

J gene: TRBJ2-3
clone size: NA
D gene: TRBD1
V gene: TRBV6-2/TRBV6-3
CDR3 DNA: TGTGCCAGCAGTTCGGGACAGGTCTTTAGCACAGATACGCAGTATTTT
CDR3 protein: CASSSGQVFSTDTQYF

J gene: TRBJ1-4
clone size: NA
D gene: NA
V gene: TRBV2
CDR3 DNA: TGTGCCAGCAGTAACGGGCCTCCCCGGGGTAATGAAAAACTGTTTTTT
CDR3 protein: CASSNGPPRGNEKLFF

J gene: TRBJ1-4
clone size: NA
D gene: NA
V gene: TRBV28
CDR3 DNA: TGTGCCAGCAGTCCCACTGTGGTAGAAAGTTGGACTAATGAAAAACTGTTTTTT
CDR3 protein: CASSPTVVESWTNEKLFF

J gene: TRBJ2-7
clone size: NA
D gene: TRBD1
V gene: TRBV9
CDR3 DNA: TGTGCCAGCAGCACCACGGGACAGTCCTACGAGCAGTACTTC
CDR3 protein: CASSTTGQSYEQYF

J gene: TRBJ2-3
clone size: NA
D gene: NA
V gene: TRBV9
CDR3 DNA: TGTGCCAGCAGCGCCACAGCGGCCCAAGGGACGCAGTATTTT
CDR3 protein: CASSATAAQGTQYF